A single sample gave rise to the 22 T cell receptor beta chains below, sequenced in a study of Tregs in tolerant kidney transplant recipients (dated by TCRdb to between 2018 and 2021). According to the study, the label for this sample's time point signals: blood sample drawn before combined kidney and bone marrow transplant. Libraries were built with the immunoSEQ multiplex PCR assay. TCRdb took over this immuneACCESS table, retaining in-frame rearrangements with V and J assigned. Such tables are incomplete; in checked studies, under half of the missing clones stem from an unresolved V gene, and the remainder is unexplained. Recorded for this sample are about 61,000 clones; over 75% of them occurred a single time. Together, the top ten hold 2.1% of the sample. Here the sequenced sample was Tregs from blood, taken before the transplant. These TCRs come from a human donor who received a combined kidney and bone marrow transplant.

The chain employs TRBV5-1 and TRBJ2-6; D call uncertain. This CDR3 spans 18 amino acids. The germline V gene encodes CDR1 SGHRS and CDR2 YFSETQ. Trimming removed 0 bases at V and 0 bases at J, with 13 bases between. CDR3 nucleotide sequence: TGCGCCAGCAGCTTGGAGCCCCGAATAAGCTCTGGGGCCAACGTCCTGACTTTC. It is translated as CASSLEPRISSGANVLTF.

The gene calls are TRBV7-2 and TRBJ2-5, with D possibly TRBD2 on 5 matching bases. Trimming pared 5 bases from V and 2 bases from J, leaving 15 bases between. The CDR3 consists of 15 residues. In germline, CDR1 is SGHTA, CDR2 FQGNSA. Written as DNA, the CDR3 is TGTGCCAGCAGCCCTCAGCGGTCATTACAAGAGACCCAGTACTTC. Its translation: CASSPQRSLQETQYF. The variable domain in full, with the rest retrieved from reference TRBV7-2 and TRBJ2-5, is GAGVSQSPSNKVTEKGKDVELRCDPISGHTALYWYRQSLGQGLEFLIYFQGNSAPDKSGLPSDRFSAERTGGSVSTLTIQRTQQEDSAVYLCASSPQRSLQETQYFGPGTRLLVL.

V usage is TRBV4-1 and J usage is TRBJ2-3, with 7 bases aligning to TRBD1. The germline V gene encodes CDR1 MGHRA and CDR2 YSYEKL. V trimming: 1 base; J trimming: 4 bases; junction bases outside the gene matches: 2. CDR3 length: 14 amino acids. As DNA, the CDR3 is TGCGCCAGCAGCCAAGTGACAGGGTCAGATACGCAGTATTTT. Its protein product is CASSQVTGSDTQYF.

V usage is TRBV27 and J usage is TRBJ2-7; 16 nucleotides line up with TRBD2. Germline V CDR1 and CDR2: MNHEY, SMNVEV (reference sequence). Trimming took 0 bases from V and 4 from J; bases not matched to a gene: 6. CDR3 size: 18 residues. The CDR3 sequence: CASSLSMGTSGRGYEQYF. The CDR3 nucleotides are TGTGCCAGCAGTTTATCGATGGGGACTAGCGGGAGGGGTTACGAGCAGTACTTC.

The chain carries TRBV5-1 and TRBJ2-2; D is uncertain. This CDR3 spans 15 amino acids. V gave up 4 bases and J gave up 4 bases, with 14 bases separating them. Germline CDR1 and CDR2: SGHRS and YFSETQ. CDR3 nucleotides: TGCGCCAGCAGCCCCGGACCAACGGGCACCGGGGAGCTGTTTTTT. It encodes CASSPGPTGTGELFF.

The CDR3 nucleotides are TGTGCCATCAGTCCTGGGACAGGGGCCAAAGGGGAGCAGTACTTC. Translated: CAISPGTGAKGEQYF. V usage is TRBV10-3 and J usage is TRBJ2-7; 10 bases fit TRBD1. The CDR3 loop spans 15 amino acids. The trim removed 5 bases at V and 7 bases at J, leaving 11 bases unmatched. Germline assignment: CDR1 ENHRY and CDR2 SYGVKD.

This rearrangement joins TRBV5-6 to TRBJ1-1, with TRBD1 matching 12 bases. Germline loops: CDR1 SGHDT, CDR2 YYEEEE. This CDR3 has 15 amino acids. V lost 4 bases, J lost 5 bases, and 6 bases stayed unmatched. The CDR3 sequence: CASSRDRGLMTEAFF. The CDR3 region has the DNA TGTGCCAGCAGCCGGGACAGGGGGCTTATGACTGAAGCTTTCTTT.

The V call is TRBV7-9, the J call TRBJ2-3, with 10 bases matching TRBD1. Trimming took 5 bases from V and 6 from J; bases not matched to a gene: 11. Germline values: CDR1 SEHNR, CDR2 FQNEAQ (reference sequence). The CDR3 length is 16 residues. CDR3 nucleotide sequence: TGTGCCAGCAGCGTGCTCGTCGGGACAGGGGATGATACGCAGTATTTT. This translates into CASSVLVGTGDDTQYF.

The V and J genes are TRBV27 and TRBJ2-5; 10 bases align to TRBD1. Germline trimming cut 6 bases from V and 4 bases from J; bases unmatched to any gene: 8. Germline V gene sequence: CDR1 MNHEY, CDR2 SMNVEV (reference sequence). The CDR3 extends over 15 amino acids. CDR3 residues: CASSYQGQGRETQYF. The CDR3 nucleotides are TGTGCCAGCAGCTACCAGGGACAGGGGAGAGAGACCCAGTACTTC.

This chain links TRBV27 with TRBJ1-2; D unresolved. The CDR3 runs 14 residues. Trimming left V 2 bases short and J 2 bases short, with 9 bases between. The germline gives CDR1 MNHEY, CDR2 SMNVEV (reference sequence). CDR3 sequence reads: CASSLRIGNYGYTF. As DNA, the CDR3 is TGTGCCAGCAGTTTACGGATCGGGAACTATGGCTACACCTTC.

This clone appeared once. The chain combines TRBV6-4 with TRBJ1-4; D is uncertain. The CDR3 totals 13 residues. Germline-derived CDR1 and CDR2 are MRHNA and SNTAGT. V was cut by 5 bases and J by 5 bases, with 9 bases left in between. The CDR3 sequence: CASSLDWNEKLFF. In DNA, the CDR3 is TGTGCCAGCAGTTTGGACTGGAATGAAAAACTGTTTTTT.

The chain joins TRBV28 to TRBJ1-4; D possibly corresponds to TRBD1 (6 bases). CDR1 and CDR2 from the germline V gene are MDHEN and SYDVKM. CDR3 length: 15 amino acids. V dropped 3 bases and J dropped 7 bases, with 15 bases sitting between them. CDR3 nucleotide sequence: TGTGCCAGCAGTTTTGGGGGGGCAGGAGGTGAAAAACTGTTTTTT. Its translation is CASSFGGAGGEKLFF.

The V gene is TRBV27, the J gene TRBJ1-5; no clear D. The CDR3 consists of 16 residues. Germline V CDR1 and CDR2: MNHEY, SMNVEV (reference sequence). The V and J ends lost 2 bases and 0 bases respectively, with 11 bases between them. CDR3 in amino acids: CASSLVGVISNQPQHF. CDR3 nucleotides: TGTGCCAGCAGTTTAGTCGGGGTAATTAGCAATCAGCCCCAGCATTTT.

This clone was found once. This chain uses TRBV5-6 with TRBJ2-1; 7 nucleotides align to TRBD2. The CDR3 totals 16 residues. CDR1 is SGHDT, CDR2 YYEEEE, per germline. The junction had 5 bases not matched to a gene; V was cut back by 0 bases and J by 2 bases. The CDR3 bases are TGTGCCAGCAGCTTGGGGACTAGGGGAACCTACAATGAGCAGTTCTTC. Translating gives CASSLGTRGTYNEQFF.

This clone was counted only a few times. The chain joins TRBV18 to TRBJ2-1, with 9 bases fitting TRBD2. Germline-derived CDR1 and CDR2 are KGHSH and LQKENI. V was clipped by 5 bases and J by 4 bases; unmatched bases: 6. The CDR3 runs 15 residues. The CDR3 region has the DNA TGTGCCAGCTCATTTCTAGCGGGACTATACAATGAGCAGTTCTTC. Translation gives CASSFLAGLYNEQFF.

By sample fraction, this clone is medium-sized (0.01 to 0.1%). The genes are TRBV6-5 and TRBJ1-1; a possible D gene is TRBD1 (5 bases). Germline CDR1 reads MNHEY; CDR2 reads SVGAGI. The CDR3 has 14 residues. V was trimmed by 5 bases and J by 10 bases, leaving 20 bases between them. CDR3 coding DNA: TGTGCCAGCAGTCCCCCACCTCGAGGCCAGGGAGCTTTCTTT. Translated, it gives CASSPPPRGQGAFF.

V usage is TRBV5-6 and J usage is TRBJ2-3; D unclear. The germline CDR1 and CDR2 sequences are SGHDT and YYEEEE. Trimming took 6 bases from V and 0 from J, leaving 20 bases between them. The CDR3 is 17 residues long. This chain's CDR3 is CASNPMLGLKSTDTQYF. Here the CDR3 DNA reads TGTGCCAGCAACCCCATGCTGGGGTTGAAGAGCACAGATACGCAGTATTTT.

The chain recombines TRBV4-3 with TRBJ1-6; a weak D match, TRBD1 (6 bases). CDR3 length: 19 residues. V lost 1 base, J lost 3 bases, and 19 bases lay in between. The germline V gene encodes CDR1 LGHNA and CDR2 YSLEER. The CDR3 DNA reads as TGCGCCAGCAGCCAAGGGGCAACTCCGGGACAAGACTATAATTCACCCCTCCACTTT. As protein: CASSQGATPGQDYNSPLHF.

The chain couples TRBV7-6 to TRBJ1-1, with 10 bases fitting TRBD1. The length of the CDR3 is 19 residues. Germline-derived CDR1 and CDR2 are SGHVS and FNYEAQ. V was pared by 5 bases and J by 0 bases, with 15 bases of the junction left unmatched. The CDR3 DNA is TGTGCCAGCAGCCTGAGAGCCGGGACAGGGGTCAACATGAACACTGAAGCTTTCTTT. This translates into CASSLRAGTGVNMNTEAFF.

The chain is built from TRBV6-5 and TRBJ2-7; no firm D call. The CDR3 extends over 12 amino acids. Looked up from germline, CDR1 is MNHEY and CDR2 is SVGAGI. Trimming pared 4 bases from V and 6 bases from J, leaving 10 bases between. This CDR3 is CASSFTPVEQYF. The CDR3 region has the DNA TGTGCCAGCAGTTTTACCCCCGTCGAGCAGTACTTC.

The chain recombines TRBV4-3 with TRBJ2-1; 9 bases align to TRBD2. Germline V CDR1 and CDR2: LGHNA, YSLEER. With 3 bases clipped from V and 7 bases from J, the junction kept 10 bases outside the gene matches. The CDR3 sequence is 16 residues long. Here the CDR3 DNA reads TGCGCCAGCAGCCACCTCACAGGGGCGGGGGGGAATGAGCAGTTCTTC. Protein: CASSHLTGAGGNEQFF.

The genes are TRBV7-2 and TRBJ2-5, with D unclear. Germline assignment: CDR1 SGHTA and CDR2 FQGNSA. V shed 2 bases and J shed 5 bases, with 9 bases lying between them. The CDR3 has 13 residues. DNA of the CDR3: TGTGCCAGCAGCTTACTAGGTGGGGAGACCCAGTACTTC. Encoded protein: CASSLLGGETQYF. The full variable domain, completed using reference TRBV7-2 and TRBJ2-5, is GAGVSQSPSNKVTEKGKDVELRCDPISGHTALYWYRQSLGQGLEFLIYFQGNSAPDKSGLPSDRFSAERTGGSVSTLTIQRTQQEDSAVYLCASSLLGGETQYFGPGTRLLVL.